The rows below give T cell receptor beta chains drawn from one sample of a study of T cells in localized non-small cell lung cancer. Only in-frame clones appear in the TCRdb table, and some are missing; sequencing was by immunoSEQ multiplex PCR. The sample lists 55,000 to 75,000 clones, approximately 90% occurring once. The sample consisted of peripheral blood, taken before any cancer treatment. All receptors derive from a man aged 40 to 70 with stage I lung adenocarcinoma. The CDR3 runs from the conserved cysteine through the conserved F or W. The D gene is left open where the match is weak. Size values are once, few and many counts, or a class for expanded clones, and some rows have none.

J gene: TRBJ2-2; D gene: NA; clone size: NA; V gene: TRBV27; CDR3 DNA: TGTGCCAGCAGTTTGATTGGGTCGGGGTACACCGGGGAGCTGTTTTTT; CDR3 protein: CASSLIGSGYTGELFF
J gene: TRBJ1-5; D gene: NA; clone size: NA; V gene: TRBV27; CDR3 DNA: TGTGCCAGCAGTTCGGGGGAAAATAATCAGCCCCAGCATTTT; CDR3 protein: CASSSGENNQPQHF
J gene: TRBJ2-3; D gene: NA; clone size: NA; V gene: TRBV7-9; CDR3 DNA: TGTGCCAGCAGCAGAACTTGGACAGCTAGCACAGATACGCAGTATTTT; CDR3 protein: CASSRTWTASTDTQYF
J gene: TRBJ1-5; D gene: TRBD1; clone size: NA; V gene: TRBV2; CDR3 DNA: TGTGCCAGCAGCCAAGACAGGGGGTCCGGTCAGCCCCAGCATTTT; CDR3 protein: CASSQDRGSGQPQHF
J gene: TRBJ2-5; D gene: NA; clone size: NA; V gene: TRBV4-3; CDR3 DNA: TGCGCCAGCAGCCAAGGAGGGGTCCGGGCGGAGACCCAGTACTTC; CDR3 protein: CASSQGGVRAETQYF
J gene: TRBJ2-1; D gene: TRBD2; clone size: NA; V gene: TRBV15; CDR3 DNA: TGTGCCACCAGCAAATCAGCGGGGAATGAGCAGTTCTTC; CDR3 protein: CATSKSAGNEQFF
J gene: TRBJ2-7; D gene: NA; clone size: NA; V gene: TRBV27; CDR3 DNA: TGTGCCAGCAGTTTAGGGGCCCACGAGCAGTACTTC; CDR3 protein: CASSLGAHEQYF
J gene: TRBJ2-7; D gene: TRBD2; clone size: NA; V gene: TRBV7-2; CDR3 DNA: TGTGCCAGCAGCTCAACCTGGGGCGGGAGTGGGTACGAGCAGTACTTC; CDR3 protein: CASSSTWGGSGYEQYF
J gene: TRBJ2-7; D gene: NA; clone size: NA; V gene: TRBV18; CDR3 DNA: TGTGCCAGCTCACCTGCGCGTAGGAGCTCCTACGAGCAGTACTTC; CDR3 protein: CASSPARRSSYEQYF
J gene: TRBJ2-7; D gene: NA; clone size: NA; V gene: TRBV7-9; CDR3 DNA: TGTGCCAGCAGCTTAGGGGGCGGCGGCGAGCAGTACTTC; CDR3 protein: CASSLGGGGEQYF
J gene: TRBJ2-1; D gene: NA; clone size: NA; V gene: TRBV7-9; CDR3 DNA: TGTGCCAGCAGTTTCCGGGACTCAGCCTTTAATGAGCAGTTCTTC; CDR3 protein: CASSFRDSAFNEQFF
J gene: TRBJ2-5; D gene: TRBD2; clone size: NA; V gene: TRBV6-6; CDR3 DNA: TGTGCCAGTCTTCTAATAGCGGGGCAAGAGACCCAGTACTTC; CDR3 protein: CASLLIAGQETQYF
J gene: TRBJ2-7; D gene: TRBD2; clone size: NA; V gene: TRBV27; CDR3 DNA: TGTGCCAGCAGTACTTGGACTAGCGGGAGCGACGAGCAGTACTTC; CDR3 protein: CASSTWTSGSDEQYF
J gene: TRBJ2-2; D gene: TRBD1; clone size: NA; V gene: TRBV4-1; CDR3 DNA: TGCGCCAGCAGCCAAGATCCAGGGGGCACCGGGGAGCTGTTTTTT; CDR3 protein: CASSQDPGGTGELFF
J gene: TRBJ1-5; D gene: NA; clone size: NA; V gene: TRBV19; CDR3 DNA: TGTGCCAGTAGCCCGGGCAGAAGGGGCAATCAGCCCCAGCATTTT; CDR3 protein: CASSPGRRGNQPQHF
J gene: TRBJ2-7; D gene: TRBD1; clone size: NA; V gene: TRBV30; CDR3 DNA: TGTGCCTGGAGTGTACGTGGGGACAGGAGCTCCTACGAGCAGTACTTC; CDR3 protein: CAWSVRGDRSSYEQYF
J gene: TRBJ1-5; D gene: NA; clone size: NA; V gene: TRBV25-1; CDR3 DNA: TGTGCCAGCAGTGAATCCTGGGACGGACAGCTAAATCAGCCCCAGCATTTT; CDR3 protein: CASSESWDGQLNQPQHF
J gene: TRBJ2-5; D gene: TRBD1; clone size: NA; V gene: TRBV4-1; CDR3 DNA: TGCGCCAGCAGCCAAGGGGCGGGGACAGGGGGCGCTTGGACCCAGTACTTC; CDR3 protein: CASSQGAGTGGAWTQYF
J gene: TRBJ1-1; D gene: NA; clone size: NA; V gene: TRBV6-5; CDR3 DNA: TGTGCCATTGGACAGATGAACACTGAAGCTTTCTTT; CDR3 protein: CAIGQMNTEAFF
J gene: TRBJ1-1; D gene: NA; clone size: once; V gene: TRBV5-8; CDR3 DNA: TGTGCCAGCAGCTTGATCACTGAAGCTTTCTTT; CDR3 protein: CASSLITEAFF
J gene: TRBJ2-5; D gene: NA; clone size: NA; V gene: TRBV2; CDR3 DNA: TGTGCCAGCAGCGGTGCGGGGACACAAATTACAGAGACCCAGTACTTC; CDR3 protein: CASSGAGTQITETQYF
J gene: TRBJ1-5; D gene: TRBD1; clone size: NA; V gene: TRBV6-1; CDR3 DNA: TGTGCCAGCAGTAACCGGGACAGGGCGGATCAGCCCCAGCATTTT; CDR3 protein: CASSNRDRADQPQHF
J gene: TRBJ2-1; D gene: NA; clone size: NA; V gene: TRBV2; CDR3 DNA: TGTGCCAGCAGTGAACGCACGGCGCACGTCTACAATGAGCAGTTCTTC; CDR3 protein: CASSERTAHVYNEQFF
J gene: TRBJ1-1; D gene: NA; clone size: NA; V gene: TRBV5-8; CDR3 DNA: TGTGCCAGCAGCTTGCTGGCAGCGGGAACTGAAGCTTTCTTT; CDR3 protein: CASSLLAAGTEAFF
J gene: TRBJ2-1; D gene: TRBD2; clone size: NA; V gene: TRBV7-9; CDR3 DNA: TGTGCCAGTGATAAGCGGGATACCCAGTTCTTC; CDR3 protein: CASDKRDTQFF
J gene: TRBJ2-2; D gene: NA; clone size: NA; V gene: TRBV27; CDR3 DNA: TGTGCCAGCAGTTTATGGGGACACCCGAACACCGGGGAGCTGTTTTTT; CDR3 protein: CASSLWGHPNTGELFF
J gene: TRBJ2-1; D gene: NA; clone size: NA; V gene: TRBV13; CDR3 DNA: TGTGCCAGCAGCTTAGGCCGGGGCGGCAGCTCCTACAATGAGCAGTTCTTC; CDR3 protein: CASSLGRGGSSYNEQFF
J gene: TRBJ1-2; D gene: NA; clone size: once; V gene: TRBV5-1; CDR3 DNA: TGCGCCAGCAGCTCTAGAACAGCGAACTATGGCTACACCTTC; CDR3 protein: CASSSRTANYGYTF
J gene: TRBJ2-3; D gene: NA; clone size: NA; V gene: TRBV6-5; CDR3 DNA: TGTGCCAGCAGCGACGGTGGCCCGGCAGATACGCAGTATTTT; CDR3 protein: CASSDGGPADTQYF
J gene: TRBJ1-4; D gene: TRBD1; clone size: NA; V gene: TRBV28; CDR3 DNA: TGTGCCAGCAGAAGGACAGGGGAGTTTGAAAAACTGTTTTTT; CDR3 protein: CASRRTGEFEKLFF
J gene: TRBJ2-7; D gene: TRBD1; clone size: NA; V gene: TRBV2; CDR3 DNA: TGTGCCAGCAGTGATCAGGGACAGGGGATAAGATACGAGCAGTACTTC; CDR3 protein: CASSDQGQGIRYEQYF
J gene: TRBJ2-1; D gene: TRBD1; clone size: NA; V gene: TRBV5-6; CDR3 DNA: TGTGCCAGCAGCTTGGGGACAGGGCCCTACAATGAGCAGTTCTTC; CDR3 protein: CASSLGTGPYNEQFF
J gene: TRBJ2-7; D gene: TRBD1; clone size: NA; V gene: TRBV27; CDR3 DNA: TGTGCCAGCAGTGCGGGACAGGGGAGCTACGAGCAGTACTTC; CDR3 protein: CASSAGQGSYEQYF
J gene: TRBJ2-7; D gene: NA; clone size: NA; V gene: TRBV7-2; CDR3 DNA: TGTGCCAGCAGCGCTCCCGGGACACCGCTCTCCTACGAGCAGTACTTC; CDR3 protein: CASSAPGTPLSYEQYF
J gene: TRBJ2-5; D gene: TRBD1; clone size: NA; V gene: TRBV11-1; CDR3 DNA: TGTGCCAGCAGCTCGGGACAGGGGAGAGAGACCCAGTACTTC; CDR3 protein: CASSSGQGRETQYF
J gene: TRBJ2-5; D gene: TRBD1; clone size: once; V gene: TRBV2; CDR3 DNA: TGTGCCAGCAGTCCGGGACAGGGGCGTCAAGAGACCCAGTACTTC; CDR3 protein: CASSPGQGRQETQYF
J gene: TRBJ2-3; D gene: TRBD1; clone size: NA; V gene: TRBV7-2; CDR3 DNA: TGTGCCAGCAGCTTAAGACCCAGGGGGGATACGCAGTATTTT; CDR3 protein: CASSLRPRGDTQYF
J gene: TRBJ2-7; D gene: TRBD1; clone size: once; V gene: TRBV10-3; CDR3 DNA: TGTGCCACACAGGGGGCCTACGAGCAGTACTTC; CDR3 protein: CATQGAYEQYF
J gene: TRBJ2-3; D gene: NA; clone size: NA; V gene: TRBV15; CDR3 DNA: TGTGCCACCAGCTCCTCTCATAGTACCTCTAGCACAGATACGCAGTATTTT; CDR3 protein: CATSSSHSTSSTDTQYF
J gene: TRBJ2-1; D gene: TRBD2; clone size: NA; V gene: TRBV6-4; CDR3 DNA: TGTGCCAGCAGTGTCCAGGGGACTAGCGGGAGTTTTGAGCAGTTCTTC; CDR3 protein: CASSVQGTSGSFEQFF
J gene: TRBJ1-5; D gene: NA; clone size: NA; V gene: TRBV9; CDR3 DNA: TGTGCCAGCAGCCCTAAAGGGATTAGCAATCAGCCCCAGCATTTT; CDR3 protein: CASSPKGISNQPQHF
J gene: TRBJ2-3; D gene: TRBD2; clone size: NA; V gene: TRBV5-4; CDR3 DNA: TGTGCCAGCAGCCCCAAGACTAGCGGGAGTGCAGATACGCAGTATTTT; CDR3 protein: CASSPKTSGSADTQYF
J gene: TRBJ2-7; D gene: NA; clone size: NA; V gene: TRBV28; CDR3 DNA: TGTGCCAGCAGTTTATGGGCAGGGGGGTTCTACGAGCAGTACTTC; CDR3 protein: CASSLWAGGFYEQYF
J gene: TRBJ2-3; D gene: TRBD2; clone size: NA; V gene: TRBV5-1; CDR3 DNA: TGCGCCAGCAGCGTGACTAGCGCCTTGGATACGCAGTATTTT; CDR3 protein: CASSVTSALDTQYF
J gene: TRBJ2-5; D gene: NA; clone size: NA; V gene: TRBV9; CDR3 DNA: TGTGCCAGCAGCGTAGGACCAAAAGAGACCCAGTACTTC; CDR3 protein: CASSVGPKETQYF